The 31 T cell receptor beta chains below were found in one sample sequenced in a study of untreated major depressive disorder. Libraries were prepared by immunoSEQ multiplex PCR; TCRdb keeps only in-frame clonotypes and omits some of them. Among 21,000 or so clones listed, about 90% were seen once. Material for sequencing was CD4+ T cells from PBMCs. These receptors all come from a woman aged 25-40 years in good health.

This chain joins TRBV9 and TRBJ1-2; 8 nucleotides agree with TRBD1. CDR3 size: 16 residues. After removal of 1 base from V and 2 bases from J, the junction contained 7 bases not matched to a gene. Germline V lookup: CDR1 SGDLS, CDR2 YYNGEE. CDR3 bases: TGTGCCAGCAGCGTACAACCAGGGGGCCTCAACTATGGCTACACCTTC. It yields the protein CASSVQPGGLNYGYTF.

This chain joins TRBV7-8 and TRBJ1-6; 8 bases are shared with TRBD1. Germline trimming cut 3 bases from V and 7 bases from J; bases unmatched to any gene: 8. The CDR3 has 16 amino acids. Germline-derived CDR1 and CDR2 are SGHVS and FQNEAQ. The CDR3 nucleotides read TGTGCCAGCAGCTTCCAATCAGGGGGCTCGAATTCACCCCTCCACTTT. Translating it yields CASSFQSGGSNSPLHF.

This rearrangement joins TRBV7-2 to TRBJ1-1, with D maybe TRBD1 (5 bases). The CDR3 totals 15 residues. V shed 1 base and J shed 1 base, with 10 bases lying between them. CDR1 is SGHTA and CDR2 is FQGNSA in the germline V gene. The CDR3 DNA is TGTGCCAGCAGCTTAGTGGCCAGGGCGAACACTGAAGCTTTCTTT. Its translation is CASSLVARANTEAFF.

The chain is built from TRBV27 and TRBJ1-6; D remains ambiguous. The germline CDR1 and CDR2 sequences are MNHEY and SMNVEV (reference sequence). V lost 2 bases, J lost 6 bases, and 8 bases lay in between. There are 14 residues in the CDR3. CDR3 sequence reads: CASSLRQANSPLHF. CDR3 coding DNA: TGTGCCAGCAGTTTACGGCAGGCTAATTCACCCCTCCACTTT.

This clone was picked up one time. The V call is TRBV2, the J call TRBJ1-5; D gene ambiguous. Germline CDR1 SNHLY, CDR2 FYNNEI. Deletions cut 4 bases from V and 3 bases from J, with 7 bases between. This CDR3 region has 13 residues. Here the CDR3 DNA reads TGTGCCAGCAGTGGGGAGATCAATCAGCCCCAGCATTTT. It specifies CASSGEINQPQHF. The entire variable domain, with the rest obtained from reference TRBV2 and TRBJ1-5, is as follows: EPEVTQTPSHQVTQMGQEVILRCVPISNHLYFYWYRQILGQKVEFLVSFYNNEISEKSEIFDDQFSVERPDGSNFTLKIRSTKLEDSAMYFCASSGEINQPQHFGDGTRLSIL.

The chain uses TRBV14 and TRBJ1-2, with D unresolved. Germline-derived CDR1 and CDR2 are SGHDN and FVKESK. This CDR3 spans 16 amino acids. The V end was cut by 0 bases, the J end by 5 bases, with 16 bases between. As DNA, the CDR3 is TGTGCCAGCAGCCAAGAAGTCGGACCATCACCTTATGGCTACACCTTC. Translated, it gives CASSQEVGPSPYGYTF.

V and J are TRBV5-6 and TRBJ2-3; weak D call: TRBD2 (5 bases). V was cut by 1 base and J by 3 bases, with 15 bases left in between. The CDR3 is 16 amino acids. Germline V gene sequence: CDR1 SGHDT, CDR2 YYEEEE. The CDR3 loop is CASSLFPGRGTDTQYF. The CDR3 nucleotides are TGTGCCAGCAGCTTGTTCCCAGGTAGAGGGACAGATACGCAGTATTTT.

The chain carries TRBV7-8 and TRBJ1-2; maybe TRBD1 (6 bases). CDR1 and CDR2 (germline): SGHVS, FQNEAQ. Trimming removed 5 bases at V and 3 bases at J, with 10 bases between. The CDR3 runs 13 residues. CDR3 sequence (DNA): TGTGCCAGCAGCCCACAGGGAGACTATGGCTACACCTTC. This encodes CASSPQGDYGYTF.

The chain recombines TRBV29-1 with TRBJ1-2; 7 positions agree with TRBD1. There are 14 residues in the CDR3. J lost 7 bases, V lost 0 bases, and 8 bases had no gene match. Per the germline V gene, CDR1 is SQVTM and CDR2 is ANQGSEA. For the CDR3, the DNA is TGCAGCGTTGAAGATGCCCCGGGACAGAGTGGCTACACCTTC. As protein: CSVEDAPGQSGYTF. Variable domain in full (rest from reference TRBV29-1 and TRBJ1-2): SAVISQKPSRDICQRGTSLTIQCQVDSQVTMMFWYRQQPGQSLTLIATANQGSEATYESGFVIDKFPISRPNLTFSTLTVSNMSPEDSSIYLCSVEDAPGQSGYTFGSGTRLTVV.

This rearrangement joins TRBV5-4 to TRBJ2-7; no definite D call. Per the germline V gene, CDR1 is SGHNT and CDR2 is YYREEE (reference sequence). The CDR3 extends over 14 amino acids. V lost 0 bases to trimming and J lost 0 bases, with 7 bases between them. CDR3 sequence reads: CASSLERNSYEQYF. CDR3 DNA sequence: TGTGCCAGCAGCTTGGAACGGAACTCCTACGAGCAGTACTTC.

The chain is built from TRBV9 and TRBJ2-3; 11 bases match TRBD2. Germline lookup yields CDR1 SGDLS and CDR2 YYNGEE. V dropped 2 bases and J dropped 0; count of bases not matched to a gene: 5. CDR3 size: 17 residues. This chain's CDR3 is CASSVGPSGGSTDTQYF. Here the CDR3 DNA reads TGTGCCAGCAGCGTCGGCCCTAGCGGGGGGAGCACAGATACGCAGTATTTT. Filled out from reference TRBV9 and TRBJ2-3, the complete variable domain reads DSGVTQTPKHLITATGQRVTLRCSPRSGDLSVYWYQQSLDQGLQFLIQYYNGEERAKGNILERFSAQQFPDLHSELNLSSLELGDSALYFCASSVGPSGGSTDTQYFGPGTRLTVL.

J is TRBJ2-2 and V is TRBV10-3; no definite D call. V lost 0 bases, J lost 0 bases, and 2 bases lay in between. Germline V gene lookup returns CDR1 ENHRY and CDR2 SYGVKD. The CDR3 length is 14 residues. CDR3 nucleotide sequence: TGTGCCATCAGTGAGTCGGCGAACACCGGGGAGCTGTTTTTT. This encodes CAISESANTGELFF.

The J gene is TRBJ1-2, the V gene TRBV30; a possible D gene is TRBD1 (6 bases). The CDR3 sequence is 14 residues long. Germline V gene lookup returns CDR1 GTSNPN and CDR2 SVGIG (reference sequence). V shed 0 bases and J shed 8 bases, with 16 bases lying between them. Written as DNA, the CDR3 is TGTGCCTGGAGTGTACAGCAGGGGAGTAGCGGCTACACCTTC. Translating gives CAWSVQQGSSGYTF.

This chain connects TRBV7-2 to TRBJ2-5; D is possibly TRBD2 (5 bases). CDR1 SGHTA and CDR2 FQGNSA come from the germline V gene. The CDR3 length is 15 residues. V lost 1 base, J lost 4 bases, and 13 bases lay in between. This CDR3 reads CASSLESEVRETQYF. In DNA, the CDR3 is TGTGCCAGCAGCTTAGAATCGGAGGTGAGAGAGACCCAGTACTTC.

The rearrangement joins TRBV7-7 to TRBJ2-5, with D possibly TRBD1 on 7 matching bases. This CDR3 spans 15 amino acids. V lost 4 bases and J lost 2, with 14 bases in between. Germline CDR1 reads SSHAT; CDR2 reads FNYEAQ (reference sequence). This CDR3 is CASSSGGTDQETQYF. CDR3 nucleotide sequence: TGTGCCAGCAGCTCCGGCGGGACAGATCAAGAGACCCAGTACTTC.

This clone was detected only once. The rearrangement joins TRBV13 to TRBJ2-7; D assignment may be TRBD1 or TRBD2 (5 bases each). The CDR3 contains 15 residues. CDR1 is PRHDT, CDR2 FYEKMQ, per germline (reference sequence). Trimming stripped 2 bases from V and 3 bases from J, with 14 bases between. The CDR3 sequence is CASSLRGPGGYEQYF. CDR3 DNA: TGTGCCAGCAGCTTAAGGGGACCCGGTGGCTACGAGCAGTACTTC.

The chain has TRBV27 and TRBJ1-3; D perhaps matches TRBD1 (6 bases). V was clipped by 10 bases and J by 2 bases, with 12 bases between them. This CDR3 has 13 amino acids. Germline CDR1 reads MNHEY; CDR2 reads SMNVEV (reference sequence). The CDR3 region is CATMSGAGNTIYF. In nucleotides, the CDR3 is TGTGCCACCATGTCAGGGGCTGGAAACACCATATATTTT.

This sequence joins TRBV7-2 and TRBJ2-7; no clear D. The CDR3 length is 12 residues. Trimming took off 4 bases at V and 2 bases at J, with 6 bases between the two ends. Germline CDR1 and CDR2: SGHTA and FQGNSA. This CDR3 reads CASSSSAYEQYF. CDR3 in DNA: TGTGCCAGCAGCTCGTCGGCCTACGAGCAGTACTTC.

The rearrangement links TRBV10-3 to TRBJ1-1; D ambiguous. Trimming removed 5 bases at V and 5 bases at J, with 6 bases between. This CDR3 has 11 residues. Germline CDR1 is ENHRY and CDR2 is SYGVKD. In DNA, the CDR3 is TGTGCCATCAGTCAGGAGACTGAAGCTTTCTTT. Translating it yields CAISQETEAFF.

J is TRBJ2-7 and V is TRBV14; maybe TRBD2 (7 bases). With 1 base removed from V and 0 bases from J, the gap between germline ends came to 16 bases. This CDR3 contains 17 residues. CDR1 is SGHDN and CDR2 is FVKESK in the germline V gene. CDR3 sequence (DNA): TGTGCCAGCAGCCAAGGGGGAGGGCAGGGGACCTCCTACGAGCAGTACTTC. Translated: CASSQGGGQGTSYEQYF.

V gene TRBV19 combines with J gene TRBJ2-7; 12 bases are shared with TRBD1. The V gene's germline CDR1 is LNHDA and CDR2 SQIVND (reference sequence). The CDR3 loop spans 16 amino acids. The ends lost 3 bases at V and 5 bases at J; junction bases unmatched: 8. The CDR3 DNA sequence: TGTGCCAGTAGTATCCGATCCCGGGACAGGGGGCACGAGCAGTACTTC. Protein: CASSIRSRDRGHEQYF.

The chain couples TRBV19 to TRBJ1-2; no definite D call. This CDR3 comprises 13 residues. The V gene lost 7 bases and the J gene lost 4 bases, with 13 bases spanning the gap. Germline loops: CDR1 LNHDA, CDR2 SQIVND (reference sequence). The CDR3 loop is CASKGAPLYGYTF. Written as DNA, the CDR3 is TGTGCCAGTAAGGGAGCCCCCCTCTATGGCTACACCTTC.

V is TRBV15 and J is TRBJ1-5; D uncertain. This CDR3 contains 14 residues. Deletions cut 2 bases from V and 0 bases from J, with 5 bases between. Germline assignment: CDR1 LNHNV and CDR2 YYDKDF (reference sequence). DNA for the CDR3: TGTGCCACCAGCAGACCCGCTAGCAATCAGCCCCAGCATTTT. As protein: CATSRPASNQPQHF.

The J gene is TRBJ1-5, the V gene TRBV16; 9 bases fit TRBD1. J was trimmed by 6 bases and V by 2 bases; bases with no gene match: 5. The CDR3 runs to 15 residues. Germline values: CDR1 KGHSY, CDR2 FQNENV. CDR3 in DNA: TGTGCCAGCAGCCAAGGGACAGGGCTAGTTCAGCCCCAGCATTTT. This sequence encodes CASSQGTGLVQPQHF.

The chain links TRBV28 to TRBJ2-6; 9 nucleotides align to TRBD1. The CDR3 has 19 residues. V was clipped by 5 bases and J by 0 bases; unmatched bases: 11. Germline assignment: CDR1 MDHEN and CDR2 SYDVKM. CDR3 DNA sequence: TGTGCCAGCAGTCTCGTAACGGGACAGGGCTTCTCTGGGGCCAACGTCCTGACTTTC. Its translation: CASSLVTGQGFSGANVLTF.

V and J are TRBV7-3 and TRBJ1-4, with D uncertain. CDR3 length: 13 amino acids. From germline, CDR1 is SGHTA and CDR2 FQGTGA. Trimming stripped 0 bases from V and 5 bases from J, with 4 bases between. The CDR3: CASSLTANEKLFF. CDR3 bases: TGTGCCAGCAGCTTAACAGCCAATGAAAAACTGTTTTTT.

This clone was recorded a few times. The chain combines TRBV2 with TRBJ2-7; the D is unclear. V dropped 5 bases and J dropped 4 bases, with 6 bases sitting between them. CDR1 is SNHLY and CDR2 is FYNNEI in the germline V gene. The CDR3 consists of 11 residues. CDR3 protein: CASSPFYEQYF. The CDR3 region has the DNA TGTGCCAGCAGTCCGTTTTACGAGCAGTACTTC.

This chain connects TRBV29-1 to TRBJ1-2, with D possibly TRBD1 on 6 matching bases. The CDR3 consists of 15 residues. Germline values: CDR1 SQVTM, CDR2 ANQGSEA. This chain's CDR3 is CSVLPTGAGWHGYTF. The CDR3 DNA is TGCAGTGTTCTACCGACAGGCGCAGGTTGGCATGGCTACACCTTC.

The table lists this clone with a count of one. The chain carries TRBV4-3 and TRBJ1-1; tentative D call: TRBD1 (6 bases). Germline CDR1 reads LGHNA; CDR2 reads YSLEER. The CDR3 extends over 14 amino acids. V lost 3 bases and J lost 1, with 9 bases in between. The CDR3 DNA is TGCGCCAGCAGCCACATACAGGGGAACACTGAAGCTTTCTTT. Translated: CASSHIQGNTEAFF.

The chain joins TRBV19 to TRBJ1-5, with D perhaps TRBD1 (5 bases). Germline V gene sequence: CDR1 LNHDA, CDR2 SQIVND (reference sequence). V was cut by 6 bases and J by 7 bases, with 13 bases left in between. The CDR3 runs to 13 residues. CDR3 protein: CASSWGPRQPQHF. The CDR3 coding sequence is TGTGCCAGTAGCTGGGGCCCCCGACAGCCCCAGCATTTT.

V gene TRBV4-3 combines with J gene TRBJ2-1; TRBD2 agrees at 9 bases. The V gene end was trimmed by 4 bases and the J gene end by 2 bases; junction bases not matched to a gene: 6. Germline lookup yields CDR1 LGHNA and CDR2 YSLEER. The CDR3 contains 16 residues. DNA of the CDR3: TGCGCCAGCAGCCCCTTTAGCGGGGGCCCCTACAATGAGCAGTTCTTC. This encodes CASSPFSGGPYNEQFF.